Each of the 22 T cell receptor beta chains below was sequenced from the same sample in a study of glioma-infiltrating T cells listed by TCRdb under 2016. The reads were generated on an Illumina MiSeq. The iRepertoire nested amplicon-rescue multiplex PCR (arm-PCR) platform was used to amplify TCR alpha and beta CDR3 regions from RNA. TCRdb reprocessed the public reads (quality trimming at Q25 with fastp, clone calling with MiXCR) and kept in-frame beta chains. Every CDR3 protein is listed once, alongside the most common genes and DNA of its rows. In all, the sample holds 10,000 to 15,000 distinct CDR3 sequences, and 26% of those were seen once. Around 40% of the sample is taken by the ten largest. Sequencing used glioma tissue, nonneoplastic brain tissue, or PBMCs (not recorded which). The receptors derive from a human donor with low-grade glioma or glioblastoma, undergoing nonglioma brain surgery, or in good health (not recorded which).

The DNA for the CDR3 is TGCGCCAGCAGCTCGAGTGGGGATCCGGGTGAAGCTTTCTTT. Translation gives CASSSSGDPGEAFF. This chain uses TRBV5-1 with TRBJ1-1; D not resolved. The germline V and J ends were trimmed by 3 bases and 7 bases, with 16 bases remaining between them. The CDR3 contains 14 residues. Germline lookup yields CDR1 SGHRS and CDR2 YFSETQ.

As regards this clonotype: It may be a read error: a sequence one base away is much more abundant. The chain has TRBV4-1 and TRBJ2-3, with 11 positions matching TRBD2. The J segment lost 0 bases and the V segment lost 4 bases, leaving 3 bases of the junction unmatched. Germline V gives CDR1 MGHRA, CDR2 YSYEKL. This CDR3 has 16 residues. The CDR3 is CASSLRTSGSTDTQYF. CDR3 DNA sequence: TGCGCCAGCAGCCTTAGGACTAGCGGGAGCACAGATACGCAGTATTTT.

Many counts were recorded for this clonotype. The genes are TRBV6-4 and TRBJ2-3; the match to TRBD2 covers 9 bases. The junction had 3 bases not matched to a gene; V was cut back by 4 bases and J by 1 base. The germline gives CDR1 MRHNA, CDR2 SNTAGT. The CDR3 is made up of 15 amino acids. In nucleotides, the CDR3 is TGTGCCAGCAGTGCTCTAGCGGGACGCACAGATACGCAGTATTTT. Translating gives CASSALAGRTDTQYF.

This clonotype was recorded at least ten times. The chain employs TRBV24-1 and TRBJ1-1; D may be TRBD1 (5 bases). The CDR3 has 11 amino acids. Trimming removed 7 bases from V and 11 bases from J, with 13 bases in between. Germline V gene sequence: CDR1 KGHDR, CDR2 SFDVKD. The CDR3 reads CATRGWGRAFF. The CDR3 nucleotides read TGTGCCACCAGGGGCTGGGGCCGGGCTTTCTTT.

By share, this clonotype ranks as medium-sized. CDR3 coding DNA: TGTGCCAGCAGTCGGACAGGGAACGAGCAGTACTTC. Residues: CASSRTGNEQYF. This chain links TRBV6-2 or TRBV6-3 with TRBJ2-7; the match to TRBD1 covers 8 bases. The V gene's germline CDR1 is MNHEY and CDR2 SVGEGT. V was clipped by 5 bases and J by 5 bases; unmatched bases: 2. This CDR3 contains 12 residues.

The table lists this clonotype with many counts. The chain combines TRBV20-1 with TRBJ1-2; TRBD1 is a possible D gene (5 bases). V lost 5 bases and J lost 2, with 15 bases in between. Per the germline V gene, CDR1 is DFQATT and CDR2 is SNEGSKA (reference sequence). CDR3 length: 14 amino acids. The chain's CDR3 is CSAPPPGINYGYTF. For the CDR3, the DNA is TGCAGTGCTCCTCCCCCAGGGATAAACTATGGCTACACCTTC.

This clonotype turned up a few times. This sequence joins TRBV28 and TRBJ1-1; perhaps TRBD1 as D (6 bases). CDR1 and CDR2 from the germline V gene are MDHEN and SYDVKM. Trimming left V 7 bases short and J 5 bases short, with 20 bases between. This CDR3 is 15 amino acids long. The CDR3 is CASTEGGLKRTEAFF. The DNA for the CDR3 is TGTGCCAGCACCGAAGGGGGGCTGAAGAGGACTGAAGCTTTCTTT.

To note about this clonotype: One base away lies a much larger clone, so this may be a sequencing read error. The V call is TRBV7-2, the J call TRBJ2-1; D is uncertain. Germline V gene sequence: CDR1 SGHTA, CDR2 FQGNSA. Trimming cost V 2 bases and J 6 bases, with 8 bases left between them. The CDR3 extends over 13 amino acids. CDR3: CASSLWRTNEQFF. The CDR3 DNA sequence: TGTGCCAGCAGCTTATGGCGTACCAATGAGCAGTTCTTC.

Remarks on this clonotype: In this CDR3 the conserved last residue, phenylalanine or tryptophan, is missing, so a read error is likely. The CDR3 here is CASSPTGSEQFL. The CDR3 coding sequence is TGTGCCAGCAGCCCGACAGGGAGTGAGCAGTTCTTA. The chain couples TRBV3-1 to TRBJ2-1, with 7 positions matching TRBD1. The CDR3 length is 12 residues. Germline values: CDR1 LGHDT, CDR2 YNNKEL (reference sequence). V lost 4 bases to trimming and J lost 9 bases; unmatched junction nucleotides: 3.

To note about this clonotype: It may be a read error: a sequence one base away is much more abundant. This rearrangement joins TRBV20-1 to TRBJ2-5; D is unresolved. The CDR3 sequence is 13 residues long. V was cut by 6 bases and J by 2 bases, with 13 bases left in between. Per the germline V gene, CDR1 is DFQATT and CDR2 is SNEGSKA (reference sequence). CDR3 DNA sequence: TGCAGTGCCTCCTCGTACGGACAAGAGACCCAGTACTTC. Its protein product is CSASSYGQETQYF.

There are many counts of this clonotype. V usage is TRBV24-1 and J usage is TRBJ2-1; 7 positions agree with TRBD2. The CDR3 covers 16 residues. The V segment lost 4 bases and the J segment 2 bases; nucleotides outside the gene matches: 7. The germline gives CDR1 KGHDR, CDR2 SFDVKD. The DNA of the CDR3 is TGTGCCACCAGTGACTCCCGAGCGGGAACCTACAATGAGCAGTTCTTC. Protein: CATSDSRAGTYNEQFF.

This chain connects TRBV9 to TRBJ2-3; 7 bases line up with TRBD2. J gave up 2 bases and V 4 bases, and 7 bases lay outside the gene matches. The CDR3 contains 15 residues. Germline values: CDR1 SGDLS, CDR2 YYNGEE. CDR3 nucleotides: TGTGCCAGCAGCTTCTGGGGGGGGGTCACAGATACGCAGTATTTT. As protein: CASSFWGGVTDTQYF.

The table lists this clonotype with many counts. The chain combines TRBV20-1 with TRBJ2-3; 11 nucleotides match TRBD2. Trimming cost V 0 bases and J 3 bases; bases outside gene matches: 5. CDR3 length: 16 residues. Germline V lookup: CDR1 DFQATT, CDR2 SNEGSKA (reference sequence). The CDR3 loop reads CSARDGLAGLTDTQYF. In nucleotides, the CDR3 is TGCAGTGCTAGAGACGGACTAGCGGGCCTAACAGATACGCAGTATTTT.

The sample holds many counts of this clonotype. The chain joins TRBV20-1 to TRBJ2-5; D could derive from TRBD1 or TRBD2 (6 bases each). The V and J ends lost 6 bases and 5 bases respectively, with 16 bases between them. Germline V gene sequence: CDR1 DFQATT, CDR2 SNEGSKA (reference sequence). The CDR3 extends over 13 amino acids. The CDR3 region is CSALYRGGETQYF. Written as DNA, the CDR3 is TGCAGTGCCCTATACCGAGGGGGGGAGACCCAGTACTTC.

Comment on this clonotype: One junction end does not reproduce the germline sequence, and a read error may be involved. The rearrangement links TRBV7-2 to TRBJ2-5; TRBD1 might be the D (6 bases). The germline V gene encodes CDR1 SGHTA and CDR2 FQGNSA. The length of the CDR3 is 13 residues. CDR3 protein: CASSPGAGETQYF. The CDR3, as DNA: TGCGCCAGCAGCCCAGGGGCCGGGGAGACCCAGTACTTC.

This clonotype has a handful of counts. This rearrangement joins TRBV7-3 to TRBJ2-3; D remains ambiguous. The CDR3 is 13 residues long. Germline CDR1 SGHTA, CDR2 FQGTGA. Trimming removed 5 bases at V and 0 bases at J, with 6 bases between. The CDR3 bases are TGTGCCAGCAGCGCCTCAAGCACAGATACGCAGTATTTT. It is translated as CASSASSTDTQYF.

This clonotype came up once. A much more abundant neighbour one base away suggests this may be a read error. V usage is TRBV6-6 and J usage is TRBJ2-7; D not certain. Germline V gene data show CDR1 as MNHNY and CDR2 as SVGAGI (reference sequence). Between the trimmed V and J ends, which lost 11 bases and 3 bases, there was a span of 11 bases. The CDR3 is 11 residues long. The DNA of the CDR3 is TGTGCCGGCATTTTTGTCTACGAGCAGTACTTC. It codes for CAGIFVYEQYF.

The CDR3 sequence is CASSQDRNQPQHF. CDR3 coding DNA: TGTGCCAGCAGCCAGGACAGAAATCAGCCCCAGCATTTT. The genes are TRBV3-1 and TRBJ1-5; D possibly corresponds to TRBD1 (6 bases). V shed 3 bases and J shed 4 bases, with 7 bases lying between them. Germline-derived CDR1 and CDR2 are LGHDT and YNNKEL (reference sequence). This CDR3 region has 13 residues.

The chain couples TRBV5-1 to TRBJ1-1, with TRBD1 as a possible D gene (5 bases). This CDR3 region has 13 residues. V lost 3 bases and J 10 bases, leaving 16 bases between the germline ends. Germline V gives CDR1 SGHRS, CDR2 YFSETQ. Here the CDR3 reads CASSSGLPDGAFF. CDR3 nucleotides: TGCGCCAGCAGCTCGGGACTCCCCGATGGAGCTTTCTTT.

This clonotype was picked up a small number of times. The V gene is TRBV7-2, the J gene TRBJ2-7, with a tentative D call TRBD2 (6 bases). V was trimmed by 5 bases and J by 8 bases, leaving 22 bases between them. The CDR3 is 15 residues long. CDR1 and CDR2 from the germline V gene are SGHTA and FQGNSA. DNA of the CDR3: TGTGCCAGCAGCGAAACGGGAGAAGTTCATCATCAGCAGTACTTC. Translating gives CASSETGEVHHQQYF.

This clonotype appeared many times. The chain is built from TRBV12-3 or TRBV12-4 and TRBJ1-5; D gene ambiguous. V dropped 6 bases and J dropped 4 bases, with 13 bases sitting between them. CDR3 length: 14 residues. CDR3 sequence reads: CASRRTSGNQPQHF. CDR3 coding DNA: TGTGCCAGCAGGCGGACGTCAGGTAATCAGCCCCAGCATTTT.

There are a few counts of this clonotype. The chain recombines TRBV7-2 with TRBJ1-2; 7 nucleotides line up with TRBD1. Germline V gene sequence: CDR1 SGHTA, CDR2 FQGNSA. With V trimmed by 1 base and J by 2 bases, 10 bases remained unmatched. This CDR3 comprises 17 residues. CDR3 residues: CASSLEIPTGSNYGYTF. For the CDR3, the DNA is TGTGCCAGCAGCTTAGAAATTCCGACAGGGTCGAACTATGGCTACACCTTC. Drawing the rest from reference TRBV7-2 and TRBJ1-2, the complete variable domain is GAGVSQSPSNKVTEKGKDVELRCDPISGHTALYWYRQSLGQGLEFLIYFQGNSAPDKSGLPSDRFSAERTGGSVSTLTIQRTQQEDSAVYLCASSLEIPTGSNYGYTFGSGTRLTVV.